This TCR beta chain emerged from a study of Ad26.COV2.S vaccination and SARS-CoV-2 variants. Study in general: Intramuscular Ad26.COV2.S doses were given once or twice, 56 days apart. Points from the study as a whole: Individuals receiving vaccine had higher spike-specific TCR breadth than placebo recipients did. Possibly, TCR breadth and depth analyses underestimated total T cell responses.

Clones were sequenced by immunoSEQ multiplex PCR, and TCRdb holds only the in-frame ones, with some missing. This sample has fewer than 900,000 clones, with approximately 88% found just once. CDR1 is LGHNT, CDR2 FRNRAP, per germline. This CDR3 region has 11 residues. Trimming pared 6 bases from V and 0 bases from J, leaving 0 bases between. This sample's treatment: 15 to 20 received Ad26.COV2.S at low or high dose, single or two shots; about five received placebo; per-sample allocation not given. Material that was analyzed had been drawn on day 63 after the first vaccine or placebo injection. Immunization relied on an Ad26 vector, which expressed Wuhan-strain SARS-CoV-2 spike. Concerning this clone: Its antigen is unidentified.

Sequencing was performed on peripheral blood, taken in a trial of Ad26.COV2.S vaccine versus placebo. This chain links TRBV12-5 with TRBJ2-1; D uncertain. The TCR originated in a person between 18 and 65 years old who received the Ad26.COV2.S COVID-19 vaccine or a placebo. The CDR3 here is CASGSYNEQFF. Written as DNA, the CDR3 is TGTGCTAGTGGCTCCTACAATGAGCAGTTCTTC.